The clone carrying this T cell receptor beta chain was counted a few times. Its cognate antigen is unknown. The primer mix had 60 Vbeta and 13 Jbeta primers. Libraries were prepared by immunoSEQ multiplex PCR; TCRdb keeps only in-frame clonotypes and omits some of them. The table includes about 160,000 clones, 70% to 80% detected once. The CDR3 runs 16 residues. V trimming: 1 base; J trimming: 4 bases; junction bases outside the gene matches: 4. In germline, CDR1 is SGHRS, CDR2 YFSETQ. This record belongs to a study of cytomegalovirus exposure and HLA in healthy donors. Study-level results: When a later analysis was performed, an Asian-associated ancestry cluster reportedly had fewer N-insertions than the approximately 690-donor mean. It was likely that a cluster of highly shared sequence variants was a sequencing artifact. The study listed approximately 160 cytomegalovirus-associated TCR beta chains.

The J gene is TRBJ2-1, the V gene TRBV5-1; 11 nucleotides line up with TRBD2. Sequenced: PBMCs. The receptor's source is a man aged 55 to 70 in good health and CMV-seronegative. The CDR3 spells CASSLTSGGQYNEQFF. The DNA of the CDR3 is TGCGCCAGCAGCTTGACTAGCGGGGGCCAATACAATGAGCAGTTCTTC.